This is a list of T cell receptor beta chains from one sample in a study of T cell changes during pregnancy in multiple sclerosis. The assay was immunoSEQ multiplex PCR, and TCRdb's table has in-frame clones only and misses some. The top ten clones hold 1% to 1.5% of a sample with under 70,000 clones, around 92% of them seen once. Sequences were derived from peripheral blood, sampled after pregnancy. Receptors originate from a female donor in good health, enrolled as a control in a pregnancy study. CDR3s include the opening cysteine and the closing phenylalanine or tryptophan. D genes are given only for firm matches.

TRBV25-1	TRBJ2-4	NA	CASSEIEGIQYF
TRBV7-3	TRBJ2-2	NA	CASSTRQGGTGELFF
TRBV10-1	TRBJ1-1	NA	CASSYSEVNTEAFF
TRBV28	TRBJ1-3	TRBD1	CASTAGDRNTIYF
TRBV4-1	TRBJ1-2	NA	CASNPVGGYGYTF
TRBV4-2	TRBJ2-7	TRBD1	CASSPEAAQGYEQYF
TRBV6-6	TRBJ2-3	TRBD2	CASSRGLAGTDTQYF
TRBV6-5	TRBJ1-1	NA	CASSYRGRFEAFF
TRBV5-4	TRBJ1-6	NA	CASSLDRAGYNSPLHF
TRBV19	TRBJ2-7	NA	CASSSPGLDEQYF
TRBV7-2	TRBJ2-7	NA	CASSLALRAGTPYEQYF
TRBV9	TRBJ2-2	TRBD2	CASSVGPPGGNTGELFF
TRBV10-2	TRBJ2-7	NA	CASRSGTLSYEQYF
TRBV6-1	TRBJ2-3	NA	CASTQGRSTDTQYF
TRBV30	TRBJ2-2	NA	CAWTGNTGELFF
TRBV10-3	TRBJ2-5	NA	CAISEPGQKETQYF
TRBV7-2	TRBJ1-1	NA	CASSPLSSVNTEAFF
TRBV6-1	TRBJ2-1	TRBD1	CASSADRDTYNEQFF
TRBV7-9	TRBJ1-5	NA	CASSFSSQLNQPQHF
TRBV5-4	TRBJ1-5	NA	CASSLAGGNQPQHF
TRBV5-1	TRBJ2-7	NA	CASSLPSEDEQYF
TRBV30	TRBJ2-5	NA	CAWSTSGRHGAQYF
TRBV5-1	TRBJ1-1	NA	CASSSLQLNTEAFF
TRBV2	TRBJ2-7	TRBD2	CASSSGGGFYEQYF
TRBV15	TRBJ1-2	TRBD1	CATSTGQGNGYTF